This TCR beta chain was identified in a study of blood T cell repertoires in COVID-19. Produced via immunoSEQ multiplex PCR; TCRdb's table is partial and in-frame only. Of just over 90,000 clones listed, roughly 90% are singletons. The CDR3 totals 12 residues. Between the trimmed V and J ends, which lost 1 base and 4 bases, there was a span of 4 bases. Per the germline V gene, CDR1 is LGHNA and CDR2 is YSLEER. This sequence was found in a human donor with active COVID-19. The donor label of this sample is uncertain. This rearrangement joins TRBV4-3 to TRBJ1-2; D is unresolved. The sequencing input was peripheral blood. CDR3 amino acids: CASSQGLYGYTF. The CDR3, as DNA: TGCGCCAGCAGCCAAGGACTCTATGGCTACACCTTC.